A single sample gave rise to the 10 T cell receptor beta chains below, sequenced in a study of molecular identifiers for immune sequencing clone quantification. A single record per CDR3 protein comes from TCRdb applying MiXCR to the PCR reads. The data hold approximately 670,000 distinct CDR3 sequences, with just under 20% observed a single time. The sequencing sample was made of naive CD8+ T cells from blood, with Jurkat cell RNA spiked in. Subset denoted: FACS-sorted CD8+CD4-CCR7+CD45RA+ naive T cells. The receptor source for this set is a human donor in good health. Some libraries in this study had Jurkat cell RNA spiked in.

Worth noting for this clonotype: One end of the junction is discordant with germline, which a read error may explain. The chain has TRBV9 and TRBJ2-3; TRBD2 matches at 8 bases. Germline values: CDR1 SGDLS, CDR2 YYNGEE. This CDR3 spans 15 amino acids. The CDR3 here is CASSVSGGRTNTLYF. CDR3 in DNA: TGTGCCAGCAGCGTCAGCGGGGGTCGGACAAATACGCTGTATTTT. Full variable domain (missing parts from reference TRBV9 and TRBJ2-3): DSGVTQTPKHLITATGQRVTLRCSPRSGDLSVYWYQQSLDQGLQFLIQYYNGEERAKGNILERFSAQQFPDLHSELNLSSLELGDSALYFCASSVSGGRTNTLYFGPGTRLTVL.

About this clonotype itself: A single base separates this from a much larger clone, so it may be a read error. The gene calls are TRBV9 and TRBJ1-2; D gene ambiguous. CDR1 is SGDLS, CDR2 YYNGEE, per germline. This CDR3 contains 15 residues. V lost 6 bases, J lost 5 bases, and 20 bases lay in between. CDR3 in amino acids: CASIPISRTSYGYTF. CDR3 coding DNA: TGTGCCAGCATCCCCATCTCCAGAACCTCATATGGCTACACCTTC.

This clonotype showed up just a few times. The chain links TRBV12-3 or TRBV12-4 to TRBJ1-3; D unresolved. The V end was cut by 10 bases, the J end by 2 bases, with 9 bases between. The length of the CDR3 is 12 residues. CDR3 region: CATETPGNTIYF. In nucleotides, the CDR3 is TGTGCCACCGAAACGCCTGGAAACACCATATATTTT.

This clonotype was seen ten or more times. The chain's CDR3 is CASTVLEDGSYNEQFF. The DNA of the CDR3 is TGTGCCAGCACCGTCCTGGAGGACGGCTCCTACAATGAGCAGTTCTTC. The rearrangement joins TRBV9 to TRBJ2-1; D possibly corresponds to TRBD2 (5 bases). The CDR3 has 16 residues. The V gene's germline CDR1 is SGDLS and CDR2 YYNGEE. Between the trimmed V and J ends, which lost 6 bases and 0 bases, there was a span of 16 bases.

This clonotype appeared many times. The CDR3 DNA reads as TGTGCCAGCAGTCGGACATTGGGATCCCACGAGCAGTACTTC. Translation gives CASSRTLGSHEQYF. The chain combines TRBV6-6 with TRBJ2-7; weak D call: TRBD1 (5 bases). Germline V gene lookup returns CDR1 MNHNY and CDR2 SVGAGI (reference sequence). The ends were cut back, 5 bases at V and 5 bases at J, with 16 bases in the middle. This CDR3 is built from 14 residues.

This clonotype was seen ten or more times. This chain connects TRBV7-8 to TRBJ1-5, with no clear D. The length of the CDR3 is 13 residues. The V and J ends lost 5 bases and 3 bases respectively, with 8 bases between them. Germline V gene lookup returns CDR1 SGHVS and CDR2 FQNEAQ. CDR3 in amino acids: CASSGDDNQPQHF. In nucleotides, the CDR3 is TGTGCCAGCAGCGGAGACGACAATCAGCCCCAGCATTTT. Using reference TRBV7-8 and TRBJ1-5 for the parts outside the CDR3, the full variable domain is GAGVSQSPRYKVAKRGQDVALRCDPISGHVSLFWYQQALGQGPEFLTYFQNEAQLDKSGLPSDRFFAERPEGSVSTLKIQRTQQEDSAVYLCASSGDDNQPQHFGDGTRLSIL.

In this sample, this clonotype turned up a few times. CDR3 amino acids: CASSFGTSGYYEQYF. CDR3 coding DNA: TGTGCCAGCAGCTTCGGGACTAGCGGATACTACGAGCAGTACTTC. The chain is built from TRBV13 and TRBJ2-7; 11 bases line up with TRBD2. Germline CDR1 is PRHDT and CDR2 is FYEKMQ (reference sequence). The CDR3 extends over 15 amino acids. With V trimmed by 3 bases and J by 3 bases, 4 bases remained unmatched. The full variable domain, with the rest looked up from reference TRBV13 and TRBJ2-7, is AAGVIQSPRHLIKEKRETATLKCYPIPRHDTVYWYQQGPGQDPQFLISFYEKMQSDKGSIPDRFSAQQFSDYHSELNMSSLELGDSALYFCASSFGTSGYYEQYFGPGTRLTVT.

The CDR3 protein is CASSYERYGGELFF. The DNA for the CDR3 is TGTGCCAGCAGTTACGAGAGATACGGTGGGGAGCTGTTTTTT. V is TRBV6-2 or TRBV6-3 and J is TRBJ2-2; no firm D call. CDR1 MNHEY and CDR2 SVGEGT come from the germline V gene. The V gene lost 2 bases and the J gene lost 8 bases, with 12 bases spanning the gap. The CDR3 consists of 14 residues.

This clonotype was observed at least ten times. The rearrangement joins TRBV10-3 to TRBJ1-6; no clear D. The V gene's germline CDR1 is ENHRY and CDR2 SYGVKD. The CDR3 has 13 amino acids. V dropped 2 bases and J dropped 6 bases, with 5 bases sitting between them. The DNA of the CDR3 is TGTGCCATCAGTGAGAAGGGTAATTCACCCCTCCACTTT. It yields the protein CAISEKGNSPLHF.

The rearrangement links TRBV15 to TRBJ2-2, with 13 positions matching TRBD2. The CDR3 contains 17 residues. Germline CDR1 reads LNHNV; CDR2 reads YYDKDF (reference sequence). V gave up 5 bases and J gave up 6 bases; unmatched junction bases: 9. CDR3 DNA sequence: TGTGCCACCAGCGCTCCCTGGGGGACTAGCGGGGCCGGGGAGCTGTTTTTT. This encodes CATSAPWGTSGAGELFF.